Sequencing of this T cell receptor beta chain was carried out in a study of T-cell reconstitution after alpha-beta-depleted transplantation in children. The TCRbeta library incorporated unique molecular identifiers. TCRdb ran MiXCR on the PCR reads and lists one entry per CDR3 protein. The profile shows 600,000 to 700,000 distinct CDR3 sequences, 15% to 20% of them singletons. Germline V CDR1 and CDR2: LGHDT, YNNKEL (reference sequence). The CDR3 runs 16 residues. V was cut by 2 bases and J by 8 bases, with 19 bases left in between. This clonotype was found a few times. This chain uses TRBV3-1 with TRBJ2-1, with D perhaps being TRBD1 or TRBD2 (5 bases each). This TCR was recovered from a human donor who donated a stem cell graft to a child with acute myeloid leukemia. Sequencing used PBMCs from the stem cell graft donor, obtained from the stem cell graft. CDR3 DNA: TGTGCCAGCAGCCAAAGGGACGAATTCAGTCGTGATGAGCAGTTCTTC. Translation: CASSQRDEFSRDEQFF.